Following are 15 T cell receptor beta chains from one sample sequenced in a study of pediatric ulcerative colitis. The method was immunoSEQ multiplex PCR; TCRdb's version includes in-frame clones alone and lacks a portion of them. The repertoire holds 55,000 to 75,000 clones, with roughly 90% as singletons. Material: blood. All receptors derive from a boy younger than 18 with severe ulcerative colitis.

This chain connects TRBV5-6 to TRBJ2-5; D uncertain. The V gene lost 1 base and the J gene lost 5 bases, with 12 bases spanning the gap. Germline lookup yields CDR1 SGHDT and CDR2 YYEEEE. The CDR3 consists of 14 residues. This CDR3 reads CASSLSERTETQYF. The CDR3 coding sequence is TGTGCCAGCAGCTTGTCTGAACGAACTGAGACCCAGTACTTC.

The CDR3 protein is CASSQAVAGRLNGGELFF. In DNA form, the CDR3 reads TGCGCCAGCAGCCAAGCGGTAGCGGGAAGGCTTAACGGCGGGGAGCTGTTTTTT. The V gene is TRBV4-1, the J gene TRBJ2-2; 8 nucleotides align to TRBD2. This CDR3 is 18 amino acids long. Trimming cost V 1 base and J 7 bases; bases outside gene matches: 14. Germline CDR1 MGHRA, CDR2 YSYEKL.

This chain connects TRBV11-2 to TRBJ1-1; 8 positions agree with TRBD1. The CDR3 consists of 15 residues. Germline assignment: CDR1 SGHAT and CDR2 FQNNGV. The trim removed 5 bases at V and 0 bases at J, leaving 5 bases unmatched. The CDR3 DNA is TGTGCCAGCAGCGAAGGACAGGGAATGAACACTGAAGCTTTCTTT. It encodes CASSEGQGMNTEAFF. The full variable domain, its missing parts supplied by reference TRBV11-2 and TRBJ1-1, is EAGVAQSPRYKIIEKRQSVAFWCNPISGHATLYWYQQILGQGPKLLIQFQNNGVVDDSQLPKDRFSAERLKGVDSTLKIQPAKLEDSAVYLCASSEGQGMNTEAFFGQGTRLTVV.

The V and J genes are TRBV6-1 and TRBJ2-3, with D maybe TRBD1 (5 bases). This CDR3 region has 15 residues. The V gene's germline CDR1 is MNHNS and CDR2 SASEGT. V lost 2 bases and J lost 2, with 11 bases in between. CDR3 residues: CASSENRRLTDTQYF. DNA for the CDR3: TGTGCCAGCAGTGAAAACAGGAGACTCACAGATACGCAGTATTTT.

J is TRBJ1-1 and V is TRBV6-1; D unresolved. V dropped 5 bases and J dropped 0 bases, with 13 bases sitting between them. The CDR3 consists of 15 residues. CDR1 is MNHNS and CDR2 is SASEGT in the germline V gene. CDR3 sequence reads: CASSTRHGMNTEAFF. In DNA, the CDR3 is TGTGCCAGCAGTACACGTCACGGAATGAACACTGAAGCTTTCTTT.

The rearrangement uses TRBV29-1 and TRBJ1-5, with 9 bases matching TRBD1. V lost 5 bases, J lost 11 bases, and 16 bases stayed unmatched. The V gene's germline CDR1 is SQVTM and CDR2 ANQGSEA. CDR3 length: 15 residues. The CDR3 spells CSVRSGTGSVGAQHF. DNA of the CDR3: TGCAGCGTTCGGTCCGGGACAGGGTCGGTAGGAGCCCAGCATTTT.

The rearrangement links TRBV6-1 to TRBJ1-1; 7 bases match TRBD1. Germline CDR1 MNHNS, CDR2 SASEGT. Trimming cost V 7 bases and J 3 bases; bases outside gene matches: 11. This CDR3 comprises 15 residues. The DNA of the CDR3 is TGTGCCAGCATCCGGCGACAGGGCAGGGACACTGAAGCTTTCTTT. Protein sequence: CASIRRQGRDTEAFF.

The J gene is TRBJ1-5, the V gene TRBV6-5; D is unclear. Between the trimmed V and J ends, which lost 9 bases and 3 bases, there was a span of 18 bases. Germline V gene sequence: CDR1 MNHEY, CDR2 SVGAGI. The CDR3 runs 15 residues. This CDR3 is CARTPLLGNNQPQHF. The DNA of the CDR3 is TGTGCCAGAACCCCACTTCTGGGGAACAATCAGCCCCAGCATTTT.

CDR3: CASSLGQGRTDTQYF. The CDR3 nucleotides are TGTGCCAGCAGTCTCGGACAGGGGCGCACAGATACGCAGTATTTT. The gene calls are TRBV6-5 and TRBJ2-3; 9 nucleotides line up with TRBD1. The CDR3 is 15 residues long. J lost 1 base, V lost 5 bases, and 4 bases had no gene match. The germline V gene has CDR1 MNHEY and CDR2 SVGAGI.

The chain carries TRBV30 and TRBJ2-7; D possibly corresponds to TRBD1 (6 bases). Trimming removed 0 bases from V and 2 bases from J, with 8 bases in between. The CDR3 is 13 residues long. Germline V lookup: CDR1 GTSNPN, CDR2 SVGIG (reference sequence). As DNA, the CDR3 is TGTGCCTGGAGTGTGGGACACCCCTACGAGCAGTACTTC. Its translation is CAWSVGHPYEQYF.

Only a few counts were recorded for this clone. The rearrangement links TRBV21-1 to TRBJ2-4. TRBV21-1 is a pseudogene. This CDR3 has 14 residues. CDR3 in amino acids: CASILNLSKNIQYF. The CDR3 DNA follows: TGTGCCAGCATCCTTAACCTTTCCAAAAACATTCAGTACTTC.

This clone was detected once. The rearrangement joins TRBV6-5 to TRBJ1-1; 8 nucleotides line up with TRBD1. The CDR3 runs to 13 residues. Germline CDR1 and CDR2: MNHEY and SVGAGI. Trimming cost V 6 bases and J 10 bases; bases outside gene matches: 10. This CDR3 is CASSTGGPHGAFF. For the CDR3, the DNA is TGTGCCAGCAGCACAGGGGGGCCTCATGGAGCTTTCTTT.

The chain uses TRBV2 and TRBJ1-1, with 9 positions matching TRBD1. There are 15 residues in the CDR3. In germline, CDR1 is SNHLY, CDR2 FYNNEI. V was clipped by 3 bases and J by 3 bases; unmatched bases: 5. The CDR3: CASSEGQGGYTEAFF. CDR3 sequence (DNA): TGTGCCAGCAGTGAGGGACAGGGCGGGTACACTGAAGCTTTCTTT.

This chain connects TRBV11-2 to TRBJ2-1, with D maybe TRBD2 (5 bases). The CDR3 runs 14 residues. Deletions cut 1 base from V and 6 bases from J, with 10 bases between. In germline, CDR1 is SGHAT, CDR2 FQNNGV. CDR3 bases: TGTGCCAGCAGCTTAGGGTCGGCGGGCAATGAGCAGTTCTTC. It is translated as CASSLGSAGNEQFF.

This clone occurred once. The CDR3 sequence is CASSGGGLYEQYF. In nucleotides, the CDR3 is TGTGCCAGCAGCGGCGGGGGACTCTACGAGCAGTACTTC. The chain uses TRBV5-4 and TRBJ2-7; 7 bases fit TRBD2. V shed 4 bases, J shed 3 bases, and the junction held 4 bases outside the gene matches. The CDR3 is 13 residues long. Germline CDR1 SGHNT, CDR2 YYREEE (reference sequence).